This TCR beta chain was found in a study of cytomegalovirus exposure and HLA in healthy donors. Both 60 Vbeta primers and 13 Jbeta primers went into the PCR. TCRdb's table, derived via immunoSEQ multiplex PCR, lists solely in-frame clones and lacks some. The sample records about 110,000 clones, 70% to 85% being singletons. The length of the CDR3 is 17 residues. Per germline, CDR1 SGHNT and CDR2 YYREEE (reference sequence). Between the trimmed V and J ends, which lost 1 base and 4 bases, there was a span of 17 bases. The sequence came from a woman in her thirties or forties in good health and CMV-seronegative. The sample was PBMCs. The chain is built from TRBV5-4 and TRBJ1-4; tentative D call: TRBD1 (6 bases). The DNA of the CDR3 is TGTGCCAGCAGCTTGACACTCGGACAGTCCCTTAATGAAAAACTGTTTTTT. Its translation: CASSLTLGQSLNEKLFF.